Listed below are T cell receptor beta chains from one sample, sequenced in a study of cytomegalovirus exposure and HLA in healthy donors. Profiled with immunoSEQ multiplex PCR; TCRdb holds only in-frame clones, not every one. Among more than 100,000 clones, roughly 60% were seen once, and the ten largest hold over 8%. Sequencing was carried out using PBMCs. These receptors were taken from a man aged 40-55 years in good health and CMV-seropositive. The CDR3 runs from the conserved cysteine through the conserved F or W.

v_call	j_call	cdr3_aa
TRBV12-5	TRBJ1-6	CASGLAPGTGLYNSPLHF
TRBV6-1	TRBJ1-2	CASSEQTGYDGRGYTF
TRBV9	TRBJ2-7	CASSATGTSGNSYEQYF
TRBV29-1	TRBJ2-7	CSVERGLGIHEQYF
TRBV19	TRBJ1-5	CASSISLQGNQPQHF
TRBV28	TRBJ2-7	CASSTPGTSGRLYEQYF
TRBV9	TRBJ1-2	CASSATGEMDYGYTF
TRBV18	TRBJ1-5	CASSPSQGWNNQPQHF
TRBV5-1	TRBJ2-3	CASNLEAHADTQYF
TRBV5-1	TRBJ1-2	CASSLAIGGWNYGYTF
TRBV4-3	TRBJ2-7	CASSPTGAYEQYF
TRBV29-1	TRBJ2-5	CSAGPSGQETQYF
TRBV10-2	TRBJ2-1	CASSAQRLEQFF
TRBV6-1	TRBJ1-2	CATSGDRDYGYTF
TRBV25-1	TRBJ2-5	CASSEGVAGGQETQYF
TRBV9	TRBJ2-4	CASSVAGTGGDIQYF